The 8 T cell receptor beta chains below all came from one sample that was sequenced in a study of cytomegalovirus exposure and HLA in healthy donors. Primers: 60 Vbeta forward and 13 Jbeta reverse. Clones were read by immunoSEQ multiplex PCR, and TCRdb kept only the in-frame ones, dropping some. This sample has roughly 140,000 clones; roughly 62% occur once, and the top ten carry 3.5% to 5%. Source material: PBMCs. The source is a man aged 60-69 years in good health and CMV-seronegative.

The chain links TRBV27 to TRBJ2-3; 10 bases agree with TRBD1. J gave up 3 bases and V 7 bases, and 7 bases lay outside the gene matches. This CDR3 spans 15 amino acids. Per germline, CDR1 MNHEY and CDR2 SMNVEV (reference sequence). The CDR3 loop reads CASMQWTGGTDTQYF. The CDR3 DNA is TGTGCCAGCATGCAATGGACAGGGGGGACAGATACGCAGTATTTT.

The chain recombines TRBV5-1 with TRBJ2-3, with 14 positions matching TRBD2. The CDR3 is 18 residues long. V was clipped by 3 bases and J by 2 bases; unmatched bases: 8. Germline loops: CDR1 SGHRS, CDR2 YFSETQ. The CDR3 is CASSSGLAGGMDTDTQYF. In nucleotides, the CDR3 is TGCGCCAGCAGCTCAGGACTAGCGGGAGGCATGGACACAGATACGCAGTATTTT.

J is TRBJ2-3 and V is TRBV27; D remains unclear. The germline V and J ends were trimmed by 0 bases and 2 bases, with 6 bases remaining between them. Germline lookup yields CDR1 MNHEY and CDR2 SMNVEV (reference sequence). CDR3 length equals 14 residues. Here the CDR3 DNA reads TGTGCCAGCAGTTTATCCTACTCCACAGATACGCAGTATTTT. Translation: CASSLSYSTDTQYF.

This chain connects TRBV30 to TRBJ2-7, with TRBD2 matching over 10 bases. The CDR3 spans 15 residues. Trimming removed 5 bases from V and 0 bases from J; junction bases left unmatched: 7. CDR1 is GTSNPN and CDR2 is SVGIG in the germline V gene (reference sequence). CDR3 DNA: TGTGCCTGGGGCTCGGGACTAGCGACCTCCTACGAGCAGTACTTC. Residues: CAWGSGLATSYEQYF.

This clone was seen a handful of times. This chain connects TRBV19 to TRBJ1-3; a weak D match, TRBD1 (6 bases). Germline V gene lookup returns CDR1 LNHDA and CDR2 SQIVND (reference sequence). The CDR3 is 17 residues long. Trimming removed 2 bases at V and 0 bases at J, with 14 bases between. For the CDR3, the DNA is TGTGCCAGTAGTATAACACCTGGACAGTCCTCTGGAAACACCATATATTTT. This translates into CASSITPGQSSGNTIYF.

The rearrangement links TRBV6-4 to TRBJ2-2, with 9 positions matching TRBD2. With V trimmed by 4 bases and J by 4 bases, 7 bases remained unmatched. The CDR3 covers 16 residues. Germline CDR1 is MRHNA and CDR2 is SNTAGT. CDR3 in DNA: TGTGCCAGCAGTGCCTCCGGGACTAGCATCACCGGGGAGCTGTTTTTT. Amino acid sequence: CASSASGTSITGELFF.

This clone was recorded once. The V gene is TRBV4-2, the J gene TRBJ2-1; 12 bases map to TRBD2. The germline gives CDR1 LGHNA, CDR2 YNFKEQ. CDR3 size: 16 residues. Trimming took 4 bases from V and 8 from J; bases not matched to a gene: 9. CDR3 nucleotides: TGTGCCAGCAGCCTTGCGACTAGCGGGAGTGGTGATGAGCAGTTCTTC. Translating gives CASSLATSGSGDEQFF.

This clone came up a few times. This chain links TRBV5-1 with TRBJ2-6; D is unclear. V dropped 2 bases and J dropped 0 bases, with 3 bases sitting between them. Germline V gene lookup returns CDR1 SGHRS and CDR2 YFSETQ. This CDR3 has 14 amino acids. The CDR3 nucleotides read TGCGCCAGCAGCTTATACTCTGGGGCCAACGTCCTGACTTTC. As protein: CASSLYSGANVLTF.